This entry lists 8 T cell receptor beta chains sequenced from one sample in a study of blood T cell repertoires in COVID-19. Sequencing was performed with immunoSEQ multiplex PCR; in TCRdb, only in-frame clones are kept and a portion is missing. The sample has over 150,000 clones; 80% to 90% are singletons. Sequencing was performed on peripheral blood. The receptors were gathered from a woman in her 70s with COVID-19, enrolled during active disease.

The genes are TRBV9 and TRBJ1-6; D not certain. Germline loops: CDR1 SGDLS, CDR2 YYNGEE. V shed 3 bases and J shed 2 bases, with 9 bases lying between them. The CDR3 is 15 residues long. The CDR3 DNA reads TGTGCCAGCAGCGCTGGGAGCGCCTATAATTCACCCCTCCACTTT. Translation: CASSAGSAYNSPLHF.

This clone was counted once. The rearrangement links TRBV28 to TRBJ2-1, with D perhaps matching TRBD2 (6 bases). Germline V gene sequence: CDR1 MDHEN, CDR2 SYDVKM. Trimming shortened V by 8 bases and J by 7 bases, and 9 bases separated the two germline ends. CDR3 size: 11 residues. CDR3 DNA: TGTGCCAGCGATGGGGGGAATGAGCAGTTCTTC. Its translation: CASDGGNEQFF.

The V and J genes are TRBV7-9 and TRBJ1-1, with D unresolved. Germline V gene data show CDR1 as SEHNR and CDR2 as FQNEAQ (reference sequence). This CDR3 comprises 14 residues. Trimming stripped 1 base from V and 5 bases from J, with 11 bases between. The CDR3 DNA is TGTGCCAGCAGCTTAGGCGGGATGGTAACTGAAGCTTTCTTT. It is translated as CASSLGGMVTEAFF. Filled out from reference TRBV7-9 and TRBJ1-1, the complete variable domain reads DTGVSQNPRHKITKRGQNVTFRCDPISEHNRLYWYRQTLGQGPEFLTYFQNEAQLEKSRLLSDRFSAERPKGSFSTLEIQRTEQGDSAMYLCASSLGGMVTEAFFGQGTRLTVV.

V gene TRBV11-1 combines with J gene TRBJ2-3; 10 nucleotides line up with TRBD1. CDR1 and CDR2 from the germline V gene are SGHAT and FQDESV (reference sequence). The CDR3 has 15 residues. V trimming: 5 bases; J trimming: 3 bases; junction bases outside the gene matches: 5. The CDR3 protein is CASSLTGGGTDTQYF. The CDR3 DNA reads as TGTGCCAGCAGCCTGACAGGGGGCGGGACAGATACGCAGTATTTT.

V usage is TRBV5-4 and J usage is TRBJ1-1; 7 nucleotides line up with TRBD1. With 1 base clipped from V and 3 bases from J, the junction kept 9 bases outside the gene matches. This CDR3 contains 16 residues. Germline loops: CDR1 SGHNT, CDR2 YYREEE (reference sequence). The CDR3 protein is CASSLRGGGAHTEAFF. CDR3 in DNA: TGTGCCAGCAGCTTGAGAGGAGGGGGCGCGCACACTGAAGCTTTCTTT.

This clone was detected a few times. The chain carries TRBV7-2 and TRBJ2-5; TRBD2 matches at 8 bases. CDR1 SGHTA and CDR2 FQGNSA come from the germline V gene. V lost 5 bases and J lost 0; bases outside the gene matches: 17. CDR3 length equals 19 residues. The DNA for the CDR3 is TGTGCCAGCAGCCCCCGGTCCGGGCTAGCGGGTTCTTACCAAGAGACCCAGTACTTC. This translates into CASSPRSGLAGSYQETQYF. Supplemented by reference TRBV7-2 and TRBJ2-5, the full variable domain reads GAGVSQSPSNKVTEKGKDVELRCDPISGHTALYWYRQSLGQGLEFLIYFQGNSAPDKSGLPSDRFSAERTGGSVSTLTIQRTQQEDSAVYLCASSPRSGLAGSYQETQYFGPGTRLLVL.

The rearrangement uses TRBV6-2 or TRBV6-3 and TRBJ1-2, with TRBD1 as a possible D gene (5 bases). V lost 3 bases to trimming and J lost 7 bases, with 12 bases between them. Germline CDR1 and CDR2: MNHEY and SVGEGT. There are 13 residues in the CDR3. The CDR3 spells CASSYFQGGGYTF. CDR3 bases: TGTGCCAGCAGTTATTTCCAGGGTGGTGGCTACACCTTC.

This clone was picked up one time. The CDR3 sequence is CASSLDRGPGNGYTF. In DNA, the CDR3 is TGTGCCAGCAGCTTAGACAGGGGGCCGGGTAATGGCTACACCTTC. This sequence joins TRBV7-2 and TRBJ1-2; 9 bases line up with TRBD1. V lost 1 base, J lost 6 bases, and 6 bases stayed unmatched. This CDR3 has 15 residues. CDR1 is SGHTA, CDR2 FQGNSA, per germline.